This TCR beta chain was obtained from a study of T cell responses to AZD1222 COVID-19 vaccine. The study, taken as a whole, reports: Spike regions recognized by vaccine-associated CD4 TCRs spanned the protein, led by 160-218 and 743-854.

A remark on this clone: As yet, its antigen is unknown.

Trimming removed 2 bases at V and 0 bases at J, with 8 bases between. The CDR3 runs to 15 residues. CDR1 KGHSH and CDR2 LQKENI come from the germline V gene. Profiled with immunoSEQ multiplex PCR; TCRdb holds only in-frame clones, not every one. The repertoire holds 100,000 to 120,000 clones, with about 80% as singletons. The starting material was peripheral blood, obtained on day 0 of AZD1222 vaccination. This receptor was obtained from an adult in good health. The gene calls are TRBV18 and TRBJ1-3, with unresolved D. The CDR3 sequence: CASSPKQSSGNTIYF. In DNA form, the CDR3 reads TGTGCCAGCTCACCAAAGCAGTCCTCTGGAAACACCATATATTTT.